The rows below give T cell receptor beta chains drawn from one sample of a study of cytomegalovirus exposure and HLA in healthy donors. Clones were sequenced by immunoSEQ multiplex PCR, and TCRdb holds only the in-frame ones, with some missing. The sample consists of 84,000 or so clones, approximately 84% of them appearing once. The sequencing input was PBMCs. These TCRs come from a woman in her fifties or sixties in good health and CMV-seronegative. Both conserved end residues are part of each CDR3. D genes are given only for firm matches. Rows give clone size only sometimes, using once, few, many, or a class for an expanded clone.

NA,TRBV19,TRBJ1-2,TRBD1,TGTGCCAGTAGTATCAGAGGGGGCGCATCTGGCTACACCTTC,CASSIRGGASGYTF
NA,TRBV7-9,TRBJ1-5,TRBD1,TGTGCCAGCAGCTTTCAAGGGGGCGCGGGTCAGCCCCAGCATTTT,CASSFQGGAGQPQHF
NA,TRBV7-7,TRBJ2-3,NA,TGTGCTAGCAGCTTCAGCGGGCACAGGGGTGATACGCAGTATTTT,CASSFSGHRGDTQYF
once,TRBV9,TRBJ2-3,TRBD2,TGTGCCAGCAGCGTCGGACTAGCGGGCACAGATACGCAGTATTTT,CASSVGLAGTDTQYF
once,TRBV29-1,TRBJ1-1,TRBD1,TGCAGCGTGGCGACAGGGGCGAACACTGAAGCTTTCTTT,CSVATGANTEAFF
NA,TRBV9,TRBJ1-3,NA,TGTGCCAGCAGCGCAGGCCTCCCCCTTGGAAACACCATATATTTT,CASSAGLPLGNTIYF
NA,TRBV11-2,TRBJ2-3,NA,TGTGCCAGCAGCTCCGGAAGGACTCGGGGAACAGATACGCAGTATTTT,CASSSGRTRGTDTQYF
NA,TRBV19,TRBJ2-1,NA,TGTGCCAGCTCAGGGATAGATGAGCAGTTCTTC,CASSGIDEQFF
NA,TRBV6-1,TRBJ1-5,TRBD1,TGTGCCAGCAGTCCACAGGGGCGCAATCAGCCCCAGCATTTT,CASSPQGRNQPQHF
NA,TRBV4-1,TRBJ1-1,TRBD1,TGCGCCAGCAGCCAAGTTTTACAGGGGAAGGGGAAGACTGAAGCTTTCTTT,CASSQVLQGKGKTEAFF
NA,TRBV5-1,TRBJ1-2,NA,TGCGCCAGCAGCTTGGAGATTTTGAGTGGCTACACCTTC,CASSLEILSGYTF